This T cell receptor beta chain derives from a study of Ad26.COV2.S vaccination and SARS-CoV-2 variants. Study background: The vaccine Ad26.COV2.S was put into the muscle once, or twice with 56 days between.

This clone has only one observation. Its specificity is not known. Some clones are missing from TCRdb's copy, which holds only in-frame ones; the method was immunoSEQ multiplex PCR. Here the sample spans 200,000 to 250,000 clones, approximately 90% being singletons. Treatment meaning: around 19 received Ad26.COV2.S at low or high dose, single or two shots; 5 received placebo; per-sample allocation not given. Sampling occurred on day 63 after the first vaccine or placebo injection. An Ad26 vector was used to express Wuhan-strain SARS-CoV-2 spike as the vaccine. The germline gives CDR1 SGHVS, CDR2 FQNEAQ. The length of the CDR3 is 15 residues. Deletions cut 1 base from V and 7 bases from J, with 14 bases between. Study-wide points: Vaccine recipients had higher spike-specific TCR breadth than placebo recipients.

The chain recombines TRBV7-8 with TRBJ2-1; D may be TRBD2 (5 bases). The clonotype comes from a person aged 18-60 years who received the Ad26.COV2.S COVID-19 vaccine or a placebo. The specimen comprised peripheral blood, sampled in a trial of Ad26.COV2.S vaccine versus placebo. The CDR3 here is CASSLGRPEGNEQFF. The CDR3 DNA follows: TGTGCCAGCAGCTTAGGTAGGCCTGAGGGAAATGAGCAGTTCTTC.